This TCR beta chain came from a study of shared clonotypes between healthy human individuals. General observations from the study: The donor pool, a small one, limited the genetic and exposure-history diversity represented.

This table comes from immunoSEQ multiplex PCR, and its TCRdb copy is limited to in-frame clones, with some not included. The sample contains 1 million to 1.3 million clones, about four fifths of which appear only once. Splitting the CD4+ cells yielded a CD45RA+ naive subset and a CD45RA-negative memory subset. About this clone: Its antigen is not identified.

This clonotype was sampled from a man younger than 35 in good health. Some clones in this sample may be carry-over from other donors' samples. Sequenced material: memory CD4+ T cells from PBMCs. Subset indicated: CD45RA-negative fraction.

CDR3 in DNA: TGTGCCACCAGCAGATCAGGGAGGGGAGTGGGGGGCAATCAGCCCCAGCATTTT. The encoded protein is CATSRSGRGVGGNQPQHF. The V gene is TRBV15, the J gene TRBJ1-5, with D perhaps TRBD1 (5 bases). Germline CDR1 is LNHNV and CDR2 is YYDKDF (reference sequence). V was trimmed by 2 bases and J by 2 bases, leaving 19 bases between them. This CDR3 is 18 amino acids long.